This T cell receptor (beta chain) was retrieved from a study of early T cells in non-severe SARS-CoV-2 infection. Study at large: Sequencing targeted bulk RNA from unsorted whole blood, leaving chains unpaired. Study-wide findings and caveats: There was a bias toward anti-spike CD8 responses in VDJdb matching, which missed private and CD4 specificities.

Trimming cost V 0 bases and J 8 bases; bases outside gene matches: 9. The CDR3 is 14 amino acids. CDR1 is GTSNPN, CDR2 SVGIG, per germline (reference sequence). Concerning this clonotype itself: Its antigen is undetermined.

Individually, cDNA molecules had unique molecular identifiers attached to them. TCRdb re-derived calls from the 5' RACE reads in MiXCR, one entry per CDR3 protein. The top ten hold more than 3% of the sample, which has 50,000 to 60,000 distinct CDR3 sequences, about 8% seen once. The receptor's source is an adult who was a healthcare worker with PCR-confirmed SARS-CoV-2 infection or an uninfected control (not recorded which). The specimen sequenced was whole blood. The V and J genes are TRBV30 and TRBJ1-2; 7 bases are shared with TRBD1. The CDR3 here is CAWSVRQGERGYTF. The DNA for the CDR3 is TGTGCCTGGAGTGTAAGACAGGGAGAGAGGGGCTACACCTTC.